This T cell receptor beta chain is drawn from a study of CD8 T cells in Susac syndrome. The RNA, about 0.45 to 1 ug, was put through reverse transcription using random hexamers. Amplification of TCR beta CDR3 across 54 Vbeta and 13 Jbeta was performed with immunoSEQ multiplex PCR. TCRdb ran MiXCR on the immunoSEQ multiplex PCR reads and lists one entry per CDR3 protein. The data show hundreds of thousands of distinct CDR3 sequences, 90% to 95% seen once. From blood CD8+ and CD4+ T cells, the TCR beta chain was sequenced. The CDR3 is 15 residues long. Looked up from germline, CDR1 is MNHNY and CDR2 is SVGAGI (reference sequence). The ends were cut back, 6 bases at V and 5 bases at J, with 17 bases in the middle.

This TCR was recovered from a human donor with multiple sclerosis. Specimen: CD4+ T cells from PBMCs. This rearrangement joins TRBV6-6 to TRBJ2-4, with D tentatively TRBD1 or TRBD2 (5 bases each). CDR3 residues: CASSPGTGRENIQYF. CDR3 sequence (DNA): TGTGCCAGCAGCCCCGGGACGGGCCGGGAAAACATTCAGTACTTC.